This passage covers 5 T cell receptor beta chains from one sample sequenced in a study of blood T cell repertoires in COVID-19. Profiled with immunoSEQ multiplex PCR; TCRdb holds only in-frame clones, not every one. This sample carries fewer than 200,000 clones, roughly 86% of them seen once, and the ten largest clones take roughly 24%. The material sequenced was PBMCs or T cells enriched from blood (not recorded which). These receptors were taken from a woman in her forties in a cohort exposed to, infected with or recovered from COVID-19 (not recorded which).

Here the CDR3 reads CASSLEHGTGNIQYF. In DNA form, the CDR3 reads TGTGCCAGCAGTCTCGAACACGGGACAGGGAACATTCAGTACTTC. The chain uses TRBV13 and TRBJ2-4; TRBD1 matches 9 bases. V was pared by 6 bases and J by 7 bases, with 10 bases of the junction left unmatched. CDR3 length: 15 amino acids. CDR1 PRHDT and CDR2 FYEKMQ come from the germline V gene (reference sequence). The entire variable domain, with the rest obtained from reference TRBV13 and TRBJ2-4, is as follows: AAGVIQSPRHLIKEKRETATLKCYPIPRHDTVYWYQQGPGQDPQFLISFYEKMQSDKGSIPDRFSAQQFSDYHSELNMSSLELGDSALYFCASSLEHGTGNIQYFGAGTRLSVL.

This chain joins TRBV11-2 and TRBJ1-4; D gene uncertain. Germline V lookup: CDR1 SGHAT, CDR2 FQNNGV. V lost 0 bases, J lost 1 base, and 6 bases lay in between. The CDR3 length is 15 residues. Here the CDR3 DNA reads TGTGCCAGCAGCTTAGAGAGGTTAACTAATGAAAAACTGTTTTTT. This sequence encodes CASSLERLTNEKLFF.

The CDR3, as DNA: TGTGCCAGCACGACAGATTACTACGAGCAGTACTTC. It codes for CASTTDYYEQYF. The chain combines TRBV28 with TRBJ2-7, with a tentative D call TRBD1 (5 bases). Trimming took off 7 bases at V and 3 bases at J, with 10 bases between the two ends. The CDR3 has 12 residues. The germline V gene has CDR1 MDHEN and CDR2 SYDVKM.

The chain carries TRBV28 and TRBJ1-2; TRBD1 is a possible D gene (5 bases). The germline CDR1 and CDR2 sequences are MDHEN and SYDVKM. CDR3 length: 13 residues. The V end lost 4 bases, the J end lost 0 bases, and 6 bases lay between the germline ends. CDR3 loop: CASSSRANYGYTF. CDR3 DNA sequence: TGTGCCAGCAGTTCCAGGGCTAACTATGGCTACACCTTC.

CDR3 in amino acids: CASSQDPPGSVGTEAFF. DNA of the CDR3: TGTGCCAGCAGCCAAGACCCCCCAGGGTCGGTGGGCACTGAAGCTTTCTTT. The V call is TRBV4-2, the J call TRBJ1-1; the D gene is possibly TRBD1 (5 bases). The CDR3 contains 17 residues. Germline V CDR1 and CDR2: LGHNA, YNFKEQ. Deletions cut 0 bases from V and 4 bases from J, with 18 bases between.